These T cell receptor beta chains were read from a single sample in a study of blood T cell repertoires in COVID-19. Repertoires were generated with immunoSEQ multiplex PCR, while TCRdb's copy carries only in-frame clones and drops some. Of some 320,000 clones in the sample, roughly 90% were seen once. Sequencing used PBMCs or T cells enriched from blood (not recorded which). These receptors originate from a man aged 55 to 70 who had recovered from COVID-19. The CDR3 runs from the conserved cysteine through the conserved F or W. The order of the fields is V gene, clone size, J gene, D gene, CDR3 DNA, CDR3 protein. D genes are given only for firm matches. Expanded clones get a size class; other rows say once, few or many, or leave the size out.

v_gene: TRBV7-8; abundance: once; j_gene: TRBJ1-5; d_gene: NA; CDR3nt: TGTGCCAGCAGCTTAGCGGTCGACAGGCGGCCCAATCAGCCCCAGCATTTT; CDR3aa: CASSLAVDRRPNQPQHF
v_gene: TRBV27; abundance: NA; j_gene: TRBJ1-1; d_gene: NA; CDR3nt: TGTGCCAGCAGTTCGAGCCTCAGGGGGAACACTGAAGCTTTCTTT; CDR3aa: CASSSSLRGNTEAFF
v_gene: TRBV24-1; abundance: many; j_gene: TRBJ2-1; d_gene: NA; CDR3nt: TGTGCCACCAGTAGACAGACCGGAGATGAGCAGTTCTTC; CDR3aa: CATSRQTGDEQFF
v_gene: TRBV3-1/TRBV3-2; abundance: NA; j_gene: TRBJ2-6; d_gene: NA; CDR3nt: TGTGCCAGCAGCCAAGTCCTACGGAGGCTCAGCCAACTCTCTGGGGCCAACGTCCTGACTTTC; CDR3aa: CASSQVLRRLSQLSGANVLTF
v_gene: TRBV15; abundance: NA; j_gene: TRBJ1-1; d_gene: TRBD1; CDR3nt: TGTGCCACCAGCAGAGCACGAAGCCTGGGACAGGGAGACACTGAAGCTTTCTTT; CDR3aa: CATSRARSLGQGDTEAFF
v_gene: TRBV6-5; abundance: NA; j_gene: TRBJ1-3; d_gene: NA; CDR3nt: TGTGCCAGCCGGGGGGGCCCGAGCTCTGGAAACACCATATATTTT; CDR3aa: CASRGGPSSGNTIYF
v_gene: TRBV7-9; abundance: NA; j_gene: TRBJ1-2; d_gene: NA; CDR3nt: TGTGCCAGCAGCTTAGATTGGGGGATCGGGAGCTATGGCTACACCTTC; CDR3aa: CASSLDWGIGSYGYTF
v_gene: TRBV7-9; abundance: few; j_gene: TRBJ2-1; d_gene: TRBD2; CDR3nt: TGTGCCAGCACCCCTGGTAGGGCGGGGGATGAGCAGTTCTTC; CDR3aa: CASTPGRAGDEQFF
v_gene: TRBV29-1; abundance: NA; j_gene: TRBJ2-3; d_gene: NA; CDR3nt: TGCAGCGTTGAAGAACCGGTCGGCACAGATACGCAGTATTTT; CDR3aa: CSVEEPVGTDTQYF
v_gene: TRBV19; abundance: NA; j_gene: TRBJ1-5; d_gene: TRBD1; CDR3nt: TGTGCCAGTAGTGCCGGGACAGGGCTCAATCAGCCCCAGCATTTT; CDR3aa: CASSAGTGLNQPQHF
v_gene: TRBV30; abundance: NA; j_gene: TRBJ1-4; d_gene: NA; CDR3nt: TGTGCCTGGAGGAGTCATGGGGAGGAAAAACTGTTTTTT; CDR3aa: CAWRSHGEEKLFF
v_gene: TRBV7-8; abundance: many; j_gene: TRBJ1-1; d_gene: NA; CDR3nt: TGTGCCAGCAGCTTATTTGTCCGACGGGGCACTGAAGCTTTCTTT; CDR3aa: CASSLFVRRGTEAFF
v_gene: TRBV24-1; abundance: NA; j_gene: TRBJ1-5; d_gene: NA; CDR3nt: TGTGCCACCAGTGACTCACAGAATAGCAATCAGCCCCAGCATTTT; CDR3aa: CATSDSQNSNQPQHF
v_gene: TRBV5-4; abundance: once; j_gene: TRBJ2-3; d_gene: NA; CDR3nt: TGTGCCAGCAGCTTGCAGGGAGGTACAGATACGCAGTATTTT; CDR3aa: CASSLQGGTDTQYF
v_gene: TRBV3-1/TRBV3-2; abundance: NA; j_gene: TRBJ1-1; d_gene: NA; CDR3nt: TGTGCCTCCAGGCAGCCGAACACTGAAGCTTTCTTT; CDR3aa: CASRQPNTEAFF
v_gene: TRBV11-3; abundance: NA; j_gene: TRBJ2-1; d_gene: NA; CDR3nt: TGTGCCAGCAGCTTAGGACAGAGCTCCTACAATGAGCAGTTCTTC; CDR3aa: CASSLGQSSYNEQFF
v_gene: TRBV7-3; abundance: NA; j_gene: TRBJ1-1; d_gene: NA; CDR3nt: TGTGCCAGCAGCGCGGGACCGGTGAACACTGAAGCTTTCTTT; CDR3aa: CASSAGPVNTEAFF
v_gene: TRBV18; abundance: NA; j_gene: TRBJ1-1; d_gene: TRBD1; CDR3nt: TGTGCCAGCTCACCACAGGCGGTAGGGGGCGAGACTGAAGCTTTCTTT; CDR3aa: CASSPQAVGGETEAFF
v_gene: TRBV11-2; abundance: NA; j_gene: TRBJ1-2; d_gene: NA; CDR3nt: TGTGCCAGCCAAAAGGTCAAGGGGCCTGGGGGCTACACCTTC; CDR3aa: CASQKVKGPGGYTF
v_gene: TRBV4-3; abundance: NA; j_gene: TRBJ1-6; d_gene: NA; CDR3nt: TGCGCCAGCAGCCAAGATCCCCAGGGGCGAGCACCCCTCCACTTT; CDR3aa: CASSQDPQGRAPLHF
v_gene: TRBV25-1; abundance: NA; j_gene: TRBJ1-1; d_gene: TRBD1; CDR3nt: TGTGCCAGCAGTGAGACAGGGTGGACTGAAGCTTTCTTT; CDR3aa: CASSETGWTEAFF
v_gene: TRBV7-9; abundance: NA; j_gene: TRBJ1-4; d_gene: TRBD1; CDR3nt: TGTGCCAGCAGCATGGGACAGACCACTAATGAAAAACTGTTTTTT; CDR3aa: CASSMGQTTNEKLFF
v_gene: TRBV5-1; abundance: NA; j_gene: TRBJ2-2; d_gene: NA; CDR3nt: TGCGCCAGCAGCTTGGCCCTCTCGGGAGCCGGGGAGCTGTTTTTT; CDR3aa: CASSLALSGAGELFF
v_gene: TRBV7-9; abundance: few; j_gene: TRBJ1-1; d_gene: NA; CDR3nt: TGTGCCAGCAGCTTAGATGCAGGGCCGAACACTGAAGCTTTCTTT; CDR3aa: CASSLDAGPNTEAFF
v_gene: TRBV7-8; abundance: NA; j_gene: TRBJ1-4; d_gene: NA; CDR3nt: TGTGCCAGCAGCTTAGGGCACGGGACACCGAGGAACACTAATGAAAAACTGTTTTTT; CDR3aa: CASSLGHGTPRNTNEKLFF
v_gene: TRBV5-4; abundance: NA; j_gene: TRBJ1-3; d_gene: NA; CDR3nt: TGTGCCAGCAGCTCACCAGCAGGGGCAGGAAACACCATATATTTT; CDR3aa: CASSSPAGAGNTIYF
v_gene: TRBV7-9; abundance: NA; j_gene: TRBJ1-3; d_gene: NA; CDR3nt: TGTGCCAGCAGCTTACTCACAGGGCTACTCTCTGGAAACACCATATATTTT; CDR3aa: CASSLLTGLLSGNTIYF
v_gene: TRBV5-1; abundance: NA; j_gene: TRBJ2-1; d_gene: TRBD1; CDR3nt: TGCGCCAGCAGCTTGGATAGACAGGGGGGCTACAATGAGCAGTTCTTC; CDR3aa: CASSLDRQGGYNEQFF
v_gene: TRBV7-2; abundance: NA; j_gene: TRBJ1-6; d_gene: NA; CDR3nt: TGTGCCAGCAGCCCCGTGGGGGCGGGCAATTCACCCCTCCACTTT; CDR3aa: CASSPVGAGNSPLHF
v_gene: TRBV28; abundance: NA; j_gene: TRBJ1-1; d_gene: NA; CDR3nt: TGTGCCAGCAGTTTATTGGGGGCGGCTGGGTACACTGAAGCTTTCTTT; CDR3aa: CASSLLGAAGYTEAFF
v_gene: TRBV3-1/TRBV3-2; abundance: NA; j_gene: TRBJ2-2; d_gene: NA; CDR3nt: TGTGCCAGCAGCCAAGTGGCGGGCTTCACCGGGGAGCTGTTTTTT; CDR3aa: CASSQVAGFTGELFF
v_gene: TRBV6-5; abundance: NA; j_gene: TRBJ1-1; d_gene: TRBD1; CDR3nt: TGTGCCAGCAGTTTCGCGGACAGGGCAAAAATTGAAGCTTTCTTT; CDR3aa: CASSFADRAKIEAFF
v_gene: TRBV30; abundance: once; j_gene: TRBJ2-7; d_gene: NA; CDR3nt: TGTGCCTGGAGTGTACTACCGCCGTGGGACGAGCAGTACTTC; CDR3aa: CAWSVLPPWDEQYF
v_gene: TRBV5-6; abundance: NA; j_gene: TRBJ1-5; d_gene: NA; CDR3nt: TGTGCCAGCAGCTTTTGGCGGCTGAGCAATCAGCCCCAGCATTTT; CDR3aa: CASSFWRLSNQPQHF
v_gene: TRBV15; abundance: NA; j_gene: TRBJ1-5; d_gene: NA; CDR3nt: TGTGCCACCAGCATTCAGGGTGGCCCCAAATCCAATCAGCCCCAGCATTTT; CDR3aa: CATSIQGGPKSNQPQHF
v_gene: TRBV18; abundance: NA; j_gene: TRBJ2-5; d_gene: NA; CDR3nt: TGTGCCAGCTCACCACAGAAGAGGGAGACCCAGTACTTC; CDR3aa: CASSPQKRETQYF
v_gene: TRBV7-9; abundance: NA; j_gene: TRBJ2-1; d_gene: TRBD1; CDR3nt: TGTGCCAGCAGCTTAAGGGACAGGGCTTCCCATACTAGCGATGAGCAGTTCTTC; CDR3aa: CASSLRDRASHTSDEQFF
v_gene: TRBV11-3; abundance: NA; j_gene: TRBJ2-7; d_gene: TRBD1; CDR3nt: TGTGCCAGCAGCCACGCAAGACAGGGGGCCGCCTACGAGCAGTACTTC; CDR3aa: CASSHARQGAAYEQYF
v_gene: TRBV11-2; abundance: NA; j_gene: TRBJ2-1; d_gene: NA; CDR3nt: TGTGCCAGCAGCTTTGACAGCAGACGTAATGAGCAGTTCTTC; CDR3aa: CASSFDSRRNEQFF
v_gene: TRBV27; abundance: NA; j_gene: TRBJ1-1; d_gene: TRBD1; CDR3nt: TGTGCCAGCAGTGGGGACAGGGGTCGGGGGGCGACTGAAGCTTTCTTT; CDR3aa: CASSGDRGRGATEAFF
v_gene: TRBV11-3; abundance: NA; j_gene: TRBJ1-2; d_gene: TRBD1; CDR3nt: TGTGCCAGCAGCCCGTCGGGACAGCACTATGGCTACACCTTC; CDR3aa: CASSPSGQHYGYTF
v_gene: TRBV6-1; abundance: NA; j_gene: TRBJ2-1; d_gene: TRBD2; CDR3nt: TGTGCCAGCAGTGAACTTTTAGGTTCGAGGACTAGCGGGCTCTATGAGCAGTTCTTC; CDR3aa: CASSELLGSRTSGLYEQFF
v_gene: TRBV6-5; abundance: NA; j_gene: TRBJ1-5; d_gene: TRBD1; CDR3nt: TGTGCCAGCAGCCCGGGACAGGGTAATCAGCCCCAGCATTTT; CDR3aa: CASSPGQGNQPQHF
v_gene: TRBV27; abundance: NA; j_gene: TRBJ2-5; d_gene: TRBD1; CDR3nt: TGTGCCAGCAGTTTGGGACAGGGTGTAGAGACCCAGTACTTC; CDR3aa: CASSLGQGVETQYF
v_gene: TRBV7-9; abundance: few; j_gene: TRBJ1-5; d_gene: NA; CDR3nt: TGTGCCAGCAGCTTGGCAGGGGGCAATCAGCCCCAGCATTTT; CDR3aa: CASSLAGGNQPQHF
v_gene: TRBV19; abundance: once; j_gene: TRBJ1-4; d_gene: TRBD1; CDR3nt: TGTGCCAGTAGCCTCACAGGACAGGTCGACGAAAAACTGTTTTTT; CDR3aa: CASSLTGQVDEKLFF
v_gene: TRBV5-8; abundance: NA; j_gene: TRBJ1-5; d_gene: NA; CDR3nt: TGTGCCAGCAGCTTATGGGAGAATCAGCCCCAGCATTTT; CDR3aa: CASSLWENQPQHF
v_gene: TRBV2; abundance: few; j_gene: TRBJ2-1; d_gene: NA; CDR3nt: TGTGCCAGCAGTTCATACAATGAGCAGTTCTTC; CDR3aa: CASSSYNEQFF
v_gene: TRBV28; abundance: NA; j_gene: TRBJ1-2; d_gene: NA; CDR3nt: TGTGCCAGCAGTCGACAGACACCGAACTACACCTTC; CDR3aa: CASSRQTPNYTF
v_gene: TRBV11-2; abundance: NA; j_gene: TRBJ2-7; d_gene: TRBD1; CDR3nt: TGTGCCAGCAGACGCGGGACAGGGATCTACGAGCAGTACTTC; CDR3aa: CASRRGTGIYEQYF
v_gene: TRBV2; abundance: NA; j_gene: TRBJ1-3; d_gene: TRBD1; CDR3nt: TGTGCCAGCAGTGGGGACAGCCCGATCTCTGGAAACACCATATATTTT; CDR3aa: CASSGDSPISGNTIYF
v_gene: TRBV4-1; abundance: once; j_gene: TRBJ2-7; d_gene: NA; CDR3nt: TGCGCCAGCAGCCAAGTGACAGCTGACTTGGGCCCCAGGGCCTTC; CDR3aa: CASSQVTADLGPRAF
v_gene: TRBV5-6; abundance: NA; j_gene: TRBJ1-2; d_gene: NA; CDR3nt: TGTGCCAGCAGCTCCACGGGAAACCAGATTACTAACTATGGCTACACCTTC; CDR3aa: CASSSTGNQITNYGYTF
v_gene: TRBV28; abundance: NA; j_gene: TRBJ1-5; d_gene: NA; CDR3nt: TGTGCCAGCAGTTTTAGGGGTTTAGGGGGCAATCAGCCCCAGCATTTT; CDR3aa: CASSFRGLGGNQPQHF
v_gene: TRBV7-6; abundance: NA; j_gene: TRBJ2-2; d_gene: TRBD1; CDR3nt: TGTGCCAGCAGCTATGACAGGGGAGGCACCGGGGAGCTGTTTTTT; CDR3aa: CASSYDRGGTGELFF
v_gene: TRBV19; abundance: NA; j_gene: TRBJ1-4; d_gene: TRBD1; CDR3nt: TGTGCCAGTAAAAGGGACAGGGGGACAGAAAAACTGTTTTTT; CDR3aa: CASKRDRGTEKLFF